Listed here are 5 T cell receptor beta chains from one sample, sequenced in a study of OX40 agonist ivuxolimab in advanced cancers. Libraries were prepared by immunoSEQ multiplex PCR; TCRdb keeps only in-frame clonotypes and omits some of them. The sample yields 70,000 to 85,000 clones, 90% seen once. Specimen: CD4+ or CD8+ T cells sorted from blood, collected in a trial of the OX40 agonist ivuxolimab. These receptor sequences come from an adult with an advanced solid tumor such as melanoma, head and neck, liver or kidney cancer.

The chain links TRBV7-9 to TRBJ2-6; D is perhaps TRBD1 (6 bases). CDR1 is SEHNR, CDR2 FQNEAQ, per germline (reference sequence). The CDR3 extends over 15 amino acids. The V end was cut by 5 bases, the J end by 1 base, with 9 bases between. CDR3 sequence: CASSPTGSGANVLTF. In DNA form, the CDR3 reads TGTGCCAGCAGCCCGACAGGTTCTGGGGCCAACGTCCTGACTTTC.

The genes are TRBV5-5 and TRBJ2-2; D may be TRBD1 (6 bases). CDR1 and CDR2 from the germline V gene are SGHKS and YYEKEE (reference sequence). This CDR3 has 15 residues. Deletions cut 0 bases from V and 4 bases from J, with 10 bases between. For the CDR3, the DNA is TGTGCCAGCAGCTTGGCCCCCAGGGGCACCGGGGAGCTGTTTTTT. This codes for CASSLAPRGTGELFF.

CDR3 loop: CASSYSPGVPHEQYF. CDR3 nucleotide sequence: TGTGCCAGCAGTTACTCCCCTGGGGTGCCCCACGAGCAGTACTTC. V and J are TRBV6-6 and TRBJ2-7; D not resolved. V was pared by 0 bases and J by 5 bases, with 14 bases between. This CDR3 is built from 15 residues. Germline values: CDR1 MNHNY, CDR2 SVGAGI (reference sequence).

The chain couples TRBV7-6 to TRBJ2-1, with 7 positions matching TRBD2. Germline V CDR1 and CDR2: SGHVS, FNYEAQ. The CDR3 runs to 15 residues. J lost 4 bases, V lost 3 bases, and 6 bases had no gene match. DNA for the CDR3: TGTGCCAGCAGCTTCCTTAGCGGGTTTTACAATGAGCAGTTCTTC. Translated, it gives CASSFLSGFYNEQFF.

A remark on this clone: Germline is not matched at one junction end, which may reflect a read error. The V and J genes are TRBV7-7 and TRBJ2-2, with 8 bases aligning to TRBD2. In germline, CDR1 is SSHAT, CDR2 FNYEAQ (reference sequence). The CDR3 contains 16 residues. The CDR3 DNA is TGTGCTAGCAGCTCCCTTGACGGGAGGGCCCCCGGGGAGCTGTTTTTT. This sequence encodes CASSSLDGRAPGELFF.